The 19 T cell receptor beta chains in this list originate from one sample, sequenced in a study of blood T cell repertoires in COVID-19. The protocol was immunoSEQ multiplex PCR, while the TCRdb copy is restricted to in-frame clones and leaves out a portion. In the table there are about 220,000 clones, about 85% of which are singletons. The sequencing input was PBMCs or T cells enriched from blood (not recorded which). The receptor source for this set is a woman aged 30 to 39 who had recovered from COVID-19.

About this clone: This sample also contains other DNA sequences that code for the same CDR3. DNA for the CDR3: TGTGCCAGCAGCGTAGCTACAGACTATGGCTACACCTTC. Its protein is CASSVATDYGYTF. The chain links TRBV9 to TRBJ1-2; the D is unclear. Germline CDR1 reads SGDLS; CDR2 reads YYNGEE. The CDR3 is made up of 13 amino acids. V lost 0 bases and J 3 bases, leaving 6 bases between the germline ends.

This chain joins TRBV15 and TRBJ2-5; the D gene is possibly TRBD1 (6 bases). The ends were cut back, 4 bases at V and 1 base at J, with 10 bases in the middle. CDR1 is LNHNV, CDR2 YYDKDF, per germline (reference sequence). The CDR3 contains 14 residues. CDR3: CATSKGQTQETQYF. CDR3 nucleotide sequence: TGTGCCACCAGCAAGGGACAAACCCAAGAGACCCAGTACTTC.

The V call is TRBV9, the J call TRBJ2-1; 7 bases agree with TRBD2. V trimming: 3 bases; J trimming: 3 bases; junction bases outside the gene matches: 9. The CDR3 runs to 16 residues. Per the germline V gene, CDR1 is SGDLS and CDR2 is YYNGEE. The CDR3 DNA is TGTGCCAGCAGCGCGGGGGGACTACCCTTCTACAATGAGCAGTTCTTC. This translates into CASSAGGLPFYNEQFF.

The genes are TRBV10-3 and TRBJ1-2; 9 positions agree with TRBD1. The CDR3 is 14 residues long. The V segment lost 10 bases and the J segment 2 bases; nucleotides outside the gene matches: 8. Germline CDR1 ENHRY, CDR2 SYGVKD. The CDR3 DNA reads as TGTGCCACCGGACAGGGGATGGAGAACTATGGCTACACCTTC. This gives the protein CATGQGMENYGYTF.

This chain uses TRBV4-3 with TRBJ1-5, with a weak D call TRBD1 (6 bases). CDR1 and CDR2 (germline): LGHNA, YSLEER. V lost 0 bases and J lost 7, with 13 bases in between. The CDR3 is made up of 15 amino acids. Here the CDR3 DNA reads TGCGCCAGCAGCCAAGATAGGTCAGGGGACCAGCCCCAGCATTTT. Its protein is CASSQDRSGDQPQHF.

This clone appeared a single time. This chain links TRBV12-3 or TRBV12-4 with TRBJ1-2; D not resolved. The CDR3 is 12 amino acids. V was pared by 1 base and J by 7 bases, with 7 bases between. The CDR3 here is CASSLGQSGYTF. DNA for the CDR3: TGTGCCAGCAGTTTAGGGCAATCTGGCTACACCTTC.

J is TRBJ1-2 and V is TRBV5-4; 9 nucleotides match TRBD1. The CDR3 has 16 amino acids. The V gene end was trimmed by 2 bases and the J gene end by 2 bases; junction bases not matched to a gene: 7. Germline V gene sequence: CDR1 SGHNT, CDR2 YYREEE (reference sequence). The CDR3 DNA is TGTGCCAGCAGCTTCACAGGGGGCTCATTAAACTATGGCTACACCTTC. Its translation is CASSFTGGSLNYGYTF.

The chain couples TRBV28 to TRBJ2-2; the match to TRBD1 covers 8 bases. The CDR3 runs 16 residues. V shed 6 bases, J shed 7 bases, and the junction held 13 bases outside the gene matches. CDR1 and CDR2 from the germline V gene are MDHEN and SYDVKM. This chain's CDR3 is CASSEHGTGDVGELFF. The CDR3 DNA follows: TGTGCCAGCAGCGAACACGGGACAGGAGACGTCGGGGAGCTGTTTTTT. Supplemented by reference TRBV28 and TRBJ2-2, the full variable domain reads DVKVTQSSRYLVKRTGEKVFLECVQDMDHENMFWYRQDPGLGLRLIYFSYDVKMKEKGDIPEGYSVSREKKERFSLILESASTNQTSMYLCASSEHGTGDVGELFFGEGSRLTVL.

This chain links TRBV4-3 with TRBJ1-3, with no clear D. Trimming pared 0 bases from V and 4 bases from J, leaving 16 bases between. The CDR3 is made up of 17 amino acids. The germline V gene encodes CDR1 LGHNA and CDR2 YSLEER. CDR3 DNA: TGCGCCAGCAGCCAAGACAATAACCGGACTCCCGGAAACACCATATATTTT. It yields the protein CASSQDNNRTPGNTIYF.

The chain couples TRBV12-3 or TRBV12-4 to TRBJ1-6; D perhaps matches TRBD1 (5 bases). This CDR3 spans 13 amino acids. Deletions cut 3 bases from V and 8 bases from J, with 8 bases between. In DNA form, the CDR3 reads TGTGCCAGCAGTTTGACAGTCTATTCACCCCTCCACTTT. Its protein product is CASSLTVYSPLHF.

The chain joins TRBV7-2 to TRBJ1-5, with 9 bases matching TRBD1. CDR1 and CDR2 (germline): SGHTA, FQGNSA. Germline trimming cut 5 bases from V and 4 bases from J; bases unmatched to any gene: 6. The CDR3 contains 15 residues. The CDR3: CASSGRQGGNQPQHF. CDR3 coding DNA: TGTGCCAGCAGCGGACGACAGGGGGGGAATCAGCCCCAGCATTTT. The full variable domain, completed using reference TRBV7-2 and TRBJ1-5, is GAGVSQSPSNKVTEKGKDVELRCDPISGHTALYWYRQSLGQGLEFLIYFQGNSAPDKSGLPSDRFSAERTGGSVSTLTIQRTQQEDSAVYLCASSGRQGGNQPQHFGDGTRLSIL.

The V call is TRBV5-5, the J call TRBJ2-5; D might be TRBD2 (5 bases). Trimming stripped 4 bases from V and 4 bases from J, with 32 bases between. The germline gives CDR1 SGHKS, CDR2 YYEKEE (reference sequence). The length of the CDR3 is 20 residues. CDR3 sequence (DNA): TGTGCCAGCAGCCCGAGCCTCTATTTTAGAGGAGGTTTCCGTAGAGAGACCCAGTACTTC. Amino acids: CASSPSLYFRGGFRRETQYF.

V gene TRBV5-4 combines with J gene TRBJ1-1; TRBD1 might be the D (6 bases). The CDR3 runs to 13 residues. Germline CDR1 is SGHNT and CDR2 is YYREEE (reference sequence). In DNA form, the CDR3 reads TGTGCAGTCAGACCGGGACAGAACACTGAAGCTTTCTTT. Encoded protein: CAVRPGQNTEAFF.

The rearrangement links TRBV6-2 or TRBV6-3 to TRBJ2-5; tentatively, D is TRBD2 (6 bases). There are 19 residues in the CDR3. V shed 5 bases and J shed 4 bases, with 29 bases lying between them. Germline lookup yields CDR1 MNHEY and CDR2 SVGEGT. CDR3 bases: TGTGCCAGCAGTACCGGGTGGCGGAGGGAAGCCTTGCGTTTAGAGACCCAGTACTTC. Encoded protein: CASSTGWRREALRLETQYF.

The rearrangement links TRBV2 to TRBJ1-1; D may be TRBD1 (6 bases). CDR1 is SNHLY, CDR2 FYNNEI, per germline. V was cut by 6 bases and J by 5 bases, with 16 bases left in between. CDR3 length equals 14 residues. The CDR3 here is CASRLPTGRTEAFF. The CDR3 DNA reads as TGTGCCAGCAGGCTTCCGACAGGACGAACTGAAGCTTTCTTT.

The chain uses TRBV6-5 and TRBJ1-2; maybe TRBD1 (5 bases). Looked up from germline, CDR1 is MNHEY and CDR2 is SVGAGI. V lost 6 bases, J lost 4 bases, and 18 bases lay in between. CDR3 length: 15 residues. CDR3: CASRTNGRGSYGYTF. Here the CDR3 DNA reads TGTGCCAGCAGAACGAATGGTCGGGGGAGCTATGGCTACACCTTC.

The chain has TRBV19 and TRBJ2-3; a possible D gene is TRBD1 (6 bases). V lost 3 bases and J 2 bases, leaving 15 bases between the germline ends. Germline V gives CDR1 LNHDA, CDR2 SQIVND (reference sequence). This CDR3 contains 16 residues. The CDR3 loop reads CASSIRQAGITDTQYF. For the CDR3, the DNA is TGTGCCAGTAGTATTCGACAGGCTGGCATCACAGATACGCAGTATTTT.

The rearrangement links TRBV4-1 to TRBJ1-1; D remains unclear. V dropped 2 bases and J dropped 5 bases, with 12 bases sitting between them. The CDR3 is 14 amino acids. CDR1 and CDR2 from the germline V gene are MGHRA and YSYEKL. The CDR3 region is CASSQNPAGTEAFF. The CDR3 nucleotides are TGCGCCAGCAGCCAAAATCCGGCGGGGACTGAAGCTTTCTTT.

The chain has TRBV7-9 and TRBJ1-1, with 11 bases lining up with TRBD1. V shed 4 bases and J 0 bases; nucleotides not matched to a gene: 13. The germline gives CDR1 SEHNR, CDR2 FQNEAQ (reference sequence). CDR3 size: 19 residues. The CDR3 DNA is TGTGCCAGCAGCTCCAGGACAGGGGGCCTTATTCGTCTGAACACTGAAGCTTTCTTT. Amino acids: CASSSRTGGLIRLNTEAFF.